The 24 T cell receptor beta chains below all came from one sample that was sequenced in a study of T cells in localized non-small cell lung cancer (TCRdb year 2020). Library preparation was by the immunoSEQ multiplex PCR assay. In its TCRdb copy, this immuneACCESS table keeps in-frame sequences only and misses some clones. Where compared with another copy, unresolved V genes explain less than half of these, and the others have no known cause. The sample contains 100,000 to 150,000 clones, 89% of them found a single time. Together, the top ten hold about 1.5% of the sample. Source: peripheral blood, taken before any cancer treatment. These receptors were collected from a female donor at least 60 years old with stage I lung adenocarcinoma.

The DNA for the CDR3 is TGTGCCTGGAGCGCGGTCGGTGAGAACTATGGCTACACCTTC. Amino acids: CAWSAVGENYGYTF. The rearrangement uses TRBV30 and TRBJ1-2; the D is unclear. Germline assignment: CDR1 GTSNPN and CDR2 SVGIG (reference sequence). With 3 bases removed from V and 2 bases from J, the gap between germline ends came to 13 bases. The CDR3 runs 14 residues.

The J gene is TRBJ1-2, the V gene TRBV28; perhaps TRBD1 as D (6 bases). The V end lost 5 bases, the J end lost 0 bases, and 10 bases lay between the germline ends. The CDR3 sequence is 14 residues long. The germline gives CDR1 MDHEN, CDR2 SYDVKM. The CDR3 spells CASSKQGTNYGYTF. The DNA for the CDR3 is TGTGCCAGCAGTAAACAGGGAACTAACTATGGCTACACCTTC.

The chain links TRBV7-6 to TRBJ2-5, with D hard to call. Germline V CDR1 and CDR2: SGHVS, FNYEAQ. V lost 5 bases to trimming and J lost 0 bases, with 4 bases between them. This CDR3 has 12 amino acids. DNA for the CDR3: TGTGCCAGCAGCCCATACCAAGAGACCCAGTACTTC. Protein: CASSPYQETQYF. Together with reference TRBV7-6 and TRBJ2-5, the CDR3 gives the full variable domain: GAGVSQSPRYKVTKRGQDVALRCDPISGHVSLYWYRQALGQGPEFLTYFNYEAQQDKSGLPNDRFSAERPEGSISTLTIQRTEQRDSAMYRCASSPYQETQYFGPGTRLLVL.

This clone was observed once. The V and J genes are TRBV21-1 and TRBJ1-3; TRBD1, the table's D call, was not compared with the DNA. TRBV21-1 is designated a pseudogene. The CDR3 runs to 16 residues. The CDR3 DNA reads as TGTGCCCCCTGTCCCTTTAGGGGTAGGTCTGGAAACACCATATATTTT. It specifies CAPCPFRGRSGNTIYF.

This chain's CDR3 is CASSVLGQTNYEQYF. The CDR3 coding sequence is TGTGCCAGCAGTGTATTGGGACAAACCAACTACGAGCAGTACTTC. The chain links TRBV2 to TRBJ2-7; a possible D gene is TRBD1 (6 bases). The CDR3 loop spans 15 amino acids. CDR1 is SNHLY and CDR2 is FYNNEI in the germline V gene. Trimming removed 4 bases at V and 3 bases at J, with 16 bases between.

The gene calls are TRBV29-1 and TRBJ2-1; D is tentatively TRBD1 or TRBD2 (5 bases each). Germline CDR1 SQVTM, CDR2 ANQGSEA. The CDR3 contains 16 residues. With 5 bases removed from V and 4 bases from J, the gap between germline ends came to 21 bases. Here the CDR3 reads CSVQGSGTAMYNEQFF. CDR3 bases: TGCAGCGTTCAGGGTTCCGGGACCGCCATGTACAATGAGCAGTTCTTC.

V gene TRBV19 combines with J gene TRBJ2-7; 14 nucleotides agree with TRBD2. The junction had 12 bases not matched to a gene; V was cut back by 5 bases and J by 0 bases. CDR3 length: 19 amino acids. Germline loops: CDR1 LNHDA, CDR2 SQIVND (reference sequence). This CDR3 is CASSPAGTSGSLSSYEQYF. DNA for the CDR3: TGTGCCAGTAGTCCCGCCGGGACTAGCGGGAGTCTCAGCTCCTACGAGCAGTACTTC.

The chain joins TRBV11-2 to TRBJ2-7; TRBD1 aligns across 8 bases. The CDR3 covers 14 residues. V was clipped by 7 bases and J by 6 bases; unmatched bases: 11. The germline CDR1 and CDR2 sequences are SGHAT and FQNNGV. CDR3 region: CASMGSQGALEQYF. The CDR3, as DNA: TGTGCCAGCATGGGGTCGCAGGGGGCTCTCGAGCAGTACTTC. Looking up the rest from reference TRBV11-2 and TRBJ2-7 gives the full variable domain: EAGVAQSPRYKIIEKRQSVAFWCNPISGHATLYWYQQILGQGPKLLIQFQNNGVVDDSQLPKDRFSAERLKGVDSTLKIQPAKLEDSAVYLCASMGSQGALEQYFGPGTRLTVT.

The chain has TRBV5-1 and TRBJ1-4; 8 bases fit TRBD1. The V and J ends lost 2 bases and 2 bases, in that order; junction bases with no gene match: 5. Germline V gives CDR1 SGHRS, CDR2 YFSETQ. CDR3 size: 16 residues. The CDR3 loop reads CASSLEQGGTNEKLFF. The CDR3 nucleotides read TGCGCCAGCAGCTTAGAACAGGGGGGGACTAATGAAAAACTGTTTTTT.

This clone was detected once. This rearrangement joins TRBV28 to TRBJ2-2; the match to TRBD2 covers 11 bases. CDR1 MDHEN and CDR2 SYDVKM come from the germline V gene. With 6 bases clipped from V and 5 bases from J, the junction kept 11 bases outside the gene matches. The CDR3 length is 17 residues. The CDR3 here is CASSRSSGRKFTGELFF. The CDR3 DNA reads TGTGCCAGCAGCCGCTCTAGCGGGAGGAAATTTACCGGGGAGCTGTTTTTT.

This clone occurred once. This rearrangement joins TRBV2 to TRBJ2-1; possible D gene TRBD1, 6 bases. CDR1 is SNHLY and CDR2 is FYNNEI in the germline V gene. V was clipped by 6 bases and J by 7 bases, with 10 bases between them. The CDR3 is 12 amino acids. The CDR3 sequence: CASRGDTNEQFF. CDR3 bases: TGTGCCAGCAGGGGGGACACGAATGAGCAGTTCTTC. Based on the CDR3 plus reference TRBV2 and TRBJ2-1, the full variable domain is EPEVTQTPSHQVTQMGQEVILRCVPISNHLYFYWYRQILGQKVEFLVSFYNNEISEKSEIFDDQFSVERPDGSNFTLKIRSTKLEDSAMYFCASRGDTNEQFFGPGTRLTVL.

The rearrangement joins TRBV21-1 to TRBJ1-3. TRBV21-1 is shown as a pseudogene. CDR3 length: 15 amino acids. The CDR3 loop is CASSRGAWAGNTIYF. The CDR3 region has the DNA TGTGCCAGCAGCCGGGGAGCTTGGGCAGGAAACACCATATATTTT.

A few counts support this clone. The genes are TRBV27 and TRBJ2-1; D possibly corresponds to TRBD2 (6 bases). Per the germline V gene, CDR1 is MNHEY and CDR2 is SMNVEV (reference sequence). Trimming stripped 3 bases from V and 9 bases from J, with 15 bases between. The CDR3 loop spans 14 amino acids. The chain's CDR3 is CASSFYSQGGEQFF. The DNA for the CDR3 is TGTGCCAGCAGTTTTTATTCGCAGGGAGGTGAGCAGTTCTTC.

The chain joins TRBV28 to TRBJ2-7; 9 bases map to TRBD2. The CDR3 extends over 15 amino acids. Germline V gene sequence: CDR1 MDHEN, CDR2 SYDVKM. V was clipped by 2 bases and J by 2 bases; unmatched bases: 4. CDR3 bases: TGTGCCAGCAGTTTACAGGCTAGCGGGACCTACGAGCAGTACTTC. This sequence encodes CASSLQASGTYEQYF.

The CDR3 DNA reads TGTGCCAGCAGCACCCGGGAGCGGGAGTCGGAGACCCAGTACTTC. Translating it yields CASSTRERESETQYF. The chain employs TRBV9 and TRBJ2-5; 8 nucleotides match TRBD2. Trimming removed 4 bases from V and 5 bases from J; junction bases left unmatched: 10. The CDR3 runs 15 residues. CDR1 and CDR2 from the germline V gene are SGDLS and YYNGEE.

This clone was found a few times. The chain uses TRBV7-2 and TRBJ1-2, with 7 bases fitting TRBD1. This CDR3 comprises 15 residues. V lost 5 bases, J lost 5 bases, and 11 bases stayed unmatched. CDR1 is SGHTA and CDR2 is FQGNSA in the germline V gene. This chain's CDR3 is CASSRNTGERYGYTF. The CDR3 nucleotides read TGTGCCAGCAGCCGCAATACAGGGGAAAGGTATGGCTACACCTTC.

The rearrangement uses TRBV6-5 and TRBJ1-1; no clear D gene. The ends were cut back, 0 bases at V and 8 bases at J, with 4 bases in the middle. The CDR3 is 11 amino acids. Germline V gene lookup returns CDR1 MNHEY and CDR2 SVGAGI. DNA for the CDR3: TGTGCCAGCAGTTACTCGTCGGAAGCTTTCTTT. Translated, it gives CASSYSSEAFF.

This clone occurred a few times. The rearrangement uses TRBV4-1 and TRBJ1-1; no definite D call. Germline CDR1 is MGHRA and CDR2 is YSYEKL. Trimming took 4 bases from V and 1 from J, leaving 13 bases between them. The CDR3 is 15 amino acids. Here the CDR3 reads CASSPSLVRNTEAFF. DNA of the CDR3: TGCGCCAGCAGCCCGTCGTTAGTCCGGAACACTGAAGCTTTCTTT.

J is TRBJ1-1 and V is TRBV2; possible D gene TRBD1, 5 bases. The V end was cut by 7 bases, the J end by 0 bases, with 12 bases between. Germline values: CDR1 SNHLY, CDR2 FYNNEI. CDR3 length: 14 residues. The DNA for the CDR3 is TGTGCCAGCATGACAGCGAGGATGAACACTGAAGCTTTCTTT. Its protein product is CASMTARMNTEAFF. Based on the CDR3 plus reference TRBV2 and TRBJ1-1, the full variable domain is EPEVTQTPSHQVTQMGQEVILRCVPISNHLYFYWYRQILGQKVEFLVSFYNNEISEKSEIFDDQFSVERPDGSNFTLKIRSTKLEDSAMYFCASMTARMNTEAFFGQGTRLTVV.

There are many counts of this clone. The chain is built from TRBV20-1 and TRBJ2-5; a weak D match, TRBD2 (5 bases). Germline V CDR1 and CDR2: DFQATT, SNEGSKA (reference sequence). Between the trimmed V and J ends, which lost 5 bases and 5 bases, there was a span of 9 bases. This CDR3 contains 11 residues. The CDR3 loop reads CSADGGETQYF. CDR3 in DNA: TGCAGTGCTGACGGCGGGGAGACCCAGTACTTC.

This chain links TRBV7-2 with TRBJ1-2; 9 positions match TRBD1. The J segment lost 4 bases and the V segment lost 6 bases, leaving 6 bases of the junction unmatched. Germline V gene data show CDR1 as SGHTA and CDR2 as FQGNSA. The CDR3 is made up of 14 amino acids. The CDR3: CASSPSTGGYGYTF. The CDR3 DNA reads TGTGCCAGCAGTCCATCGACAGGGGGCTATGGCTACACCTTC.

J is TRBJ2-1 and V is TRBV10-2; TRBD2 matches 10 bases. Germline CDR1 WSHSY, CDR2 SAAADI. The ends lost 2 bases at V and 0 bases at J; junction bases unmatched: 1. The CDR3 totals 16 residues. CDR3 DNA sequence: TGCGCCAGCAGTGAGGCTAGCGGGAGCTCCTACAATGAGCAGTTCTTC. Protein: CASSEASGSSYNEQFF.

This sequence joins TRBV25-1 and TRBJ1-1; TRBD1 matches at 8 bases. CDR3 length: 12 amino acids. Losses at the gene ends were 2 bases for V and 11 bases for J; bases not matched to a gene: 4. The germline V gene encodes CDR1 MGHDK and CDR2 SYGVNS. The CDR3 DNA reads TGTGCCAGCAGTGAAGGGGGACAGGCGGCTTTCTTT. Its translation is CASSEGGQAAFF.

DNA of the CDR3: TGTGCCAGCAGTTTAAGCCCGACTAACTATGGCTACACCTTC. It is translated as CASSLSPTNYGYTF. The chain joins TRBV28 to TRBJ1-2; D is unresolved. The V end was cut by 2 bases, the J end by 0 bases, with 7 bases between. The CDR3 consists of 14 residues. Germline CDR1 MDHEN, CDR2 SYDVKM.